Listed here are 32 T cell receptor beta chains from one sample, sequenced in a study of T-cell reconstitution after alpha-beta-depleted transplantation in children. Using unique molecular identifiers, the investigators prepared the TCRbeta library. One entry per CDR3 protein, called by TCRdb with MiXCR from the PCR reads. The repertoire holds fewer than 550,000 distinct CDR3 sequences, 16% seen once, with over 25% in the top ten. The sample in question was PBMCs, mostly from graft donor cells, obtained 360 days after TCRalphabeta/CD19-depleted stem cell transplant. These TCRs come from a boy younger than two who had a stem cell transplant for Wiskott-Aldrich syndrome, so the T cells may come from the graft donor.

This clonotype was seen many times. The rearrangement joins TRBV12-3 or TRBV12-4 to TRBJ1-1, with TRBD1 identical over 7 bases. The trim removed 8 bases at V and 4 bases at J, leaving 10 bases unmatched. CDR3 size: 14 residues. CDR3 DNA: TGTGCCAGCTCACAGGGGAAGGGGCGCACTGAAGCTTTCTTT. It specifies CASSQGKGRTEAFF.

This chain joins TRBV2 and TRBJ2-5; tentatively, D is TRBD1 or TRBD2 (5 bases each). Germline-derived CDR1 and CDR2 are SNHLY and FYNNEI. This CDR3 is 13 amino acids long. Trimming took 6 bases from V and 6 from J, leaving 14 bases between them. CDR3 amino acids: CASSDTLGQTQYF. For the CDR3, the DNA is TGTGCCAGCAGCGACACACTGGGACAGACCCAGTACTTC. Together with reference TRBV2 and TRBJ2-5, the CDR3 gives the full variable domain: EPEVTQTPSHQVTQMGQEVILRCVPISNHLYFYWYRQILGQKVEFLVSFYNNEISEKSEIFDDQFSVERPDGSNFTLKIRSTKLEDSAMYFCASSDTLGQTQYFGPGTRLLVL.

By share of the sample, this clonotype is medium-sized. The genes are TRBV24-1 and TRBJ2-3; 14 bases are shared with TRBD2. The CDR3 spans 17 residues. Germline assignment: CDR1 KGHDR and CDR2 SFDVKD. Germline trimming cut 5 bases from V and 3 bases from J; bases unmatched to any gene: 6. Here the CDR3 reads CATSGGTSGRWTDTQYF. Here the CDR3 DNA reads TGTGCCACCAGTGGCGGGACTAGCGGGAGATGGACAGATACGCAGTATTTT.

The CDR3 DNA reads TGTGCCAGCAGTTTGCGAGGGGCGCCGGCCAAAAACATTCAGTACTTC. This encodes CASSLRGAPAKNIQYF. This chain connects TRBV12-3 or TRBV12-4 to TRBJ2-4; D is perhaps TRBD1 or TRBD2 (5 bases each). V gave up 3 bases and J gave up 1 base, with 13 bases separating them. The CDR3 loop spans 16 amino acids.

A few counts support this clonotype. This chain joins TRBV4-2 and TRBJ2-3; 10 nucleotides agree with TRBD2. After removal of 0 bases from V and 3 bases from J, the junction contained 6 bases not matched to a gene. This CDR3 has 17 residues. Germline V CDR1 and CDR2: LGHNA, YNFKEQ. In nucleotides, the CDR3 is TGTGCCAGCAGCCAAGATCAGCGGGGGGGCCGTACAGATACGCAGTATTTT. Translated: CASSQDQRGGRTDTQYF.

V gene TRBV6-1 combines with J gene TRBJ2-1; 16 bases fit TRBD2. After removal of 6 bases from V and 13 bases from J, the junction contained 9 bases not matched to a gene. This CDR3 comprises 15 residues. From germline, CDR1 is MNHNS and CDR2 SASEGT. The CDR3: CASSLTGTSGGAQFF. As DNA, the CDR3 is TGTGCCAGCAGCCTGACCGGGACTAGCGGGGGGGCTCAGTTCTTC.

This clonotype has a handful of counts. This chain uses TRBV5-1 with TRBJ2-3; TRBD2 aligns across 7 bases. The CDR3 consists of 15 residues. From germline, CDR1 is SGHRS and CDR2 YFSETQ. The V and J ends lost 3 bases and 4 bases, in that order; junction bases with no gene match: 8. CDR3 sequence: CASSSIAGSADTQYF. CDR3 nucleotide sequence: TGCGCCAGCAGCTCAATAGCGGGTTCGGCAGATACGCAGTATTTT.

This clonotype was counted only a few times. This sequence joins TRBV24-1 and TRBJ2-1, with D perhaps matching TRBD2 (6 bases). The CDR3 has 16 amino acids. Germline V gene sequence: CDR1 KGHDR, CDR2 SFDVKD. Trimming took off 3 bases at V and 5 bases at J, with 16 bases between the two ends. Here the CDR3 reads CATSDPGTGRNNEQFF. For the CDR3, the DNA is TGTGCCACCAGTGATCCCGGGACTGGCCGGAACAATGAGCAGTTCTTC.

V is TRBV5-5 and J is TRBJ2-7, with TRBD2 matching over 13 bases. The CDR3 runs 15 residues. V lost 4 bases, J lost 0 bases, and 1 base stayed unmatched. Germline CDR1 is SGHKS and CDR2 is YYEKEE (reference sequence). Here the CDR3 reads CASSGTSGASYEQYF. The DNA of the CDR3 is TGTGCCAGCAGCGGGACTAGCGGGGCCTCCTACGAGCAGTACTTC.

This chain connects TRBV2 to TRBJ2-7, with 7 bases that match TRBD1. CDR3 size: 12 residues. Germline V gene sequence: CDR1 SNHLY, CDR2 FYNNEI. J lost 3 bases, V lost 7 bases, and 3 bases had no gene match. The CDR3 loop reads CASKDRVYEQYF. The DNA for the CDR3 is TGTGCCAGCAAAGACAGGGTCTACGAGCAGTACTTC. The full variable domain, in which reference TRBV2 and TRBJ2-7 provide the parts outside the CDR3, is EPEVTQTPSHQVTQMGQEVILRCVPISNHLYFYWYRQILGQKVEFLVSFYNNEISEKSEIFDDQFSVERPDGSNFTLKIRSTKLEDSAMYFCASKDRVYEQYFGPGTRLTVT.

V and J are TRBV29-1 and TRBJ2-1; D possibly corresponds to TRBD2 (6 bases). V was trimmed by 4 bases and J by 7 bases, leaving 17 bases between them. CDR1 is SQVTM, CDR2 ANQGSEA, per germline. This CDR3 has 14 residues. The CDR3 sequence is CSVGRRGGRNEQFF. CDR3 nucleotides: TGCAGCGTTGGAAGGCGGGGCGGTAGGAATGAGCAGTTCTTC.

The chain uses TRBV7-9 and TRBJ2-1; D perhaps matches TRBD1 (6 bases). The length of the CDR3 is 15 residues. CDR1 is SEHNR and CDR2 is FQNEAQ in the germline V gene (reference sequence). With 3 bases removed from V and 2 bases from J, the gap between germline ends came to 11 bases. The CDR3 nucleotides are TGTGCCAGCAGCTTTGTCAAGGGGGCCTACAATGAGCAGTTCTTC. Its translation is CASSFVKGAYNEQFF.

The chain carries TRBV24-1 and TRBJ2-5, with D unresolved. The CDR3 covers 15 residues. Germline CDR1 KGHDR, CDR2 SFDVKD. V was pared by 1 base and J by 2 bases, with 10 bases between. The CDR3 region is CATSDFRASQETQYF. CDR3 nucleotides: TGTGCCACCAGTGATTTTAGGGCCTCGCAAGAGACCCAGTACTTC.

This chain connects TRBV5-1 to TRBJ1-6; maybe TRBD1 (6 bases). This CDR3 region has 16 residues. V lost 0 bases and J lost 8, with 15 bases in between. From germline, CDR1 is SGHRS and CDR2 YFSETQ. Here the CDR3 reads CASSLAAGGMDSPLHF. The CDR3 DNA reads as TGCGCCAGCAGCTTGGCCGCGGGGGGCATGGATTCACCCCTCCACTTT.

This clonotype was detected a few times. V and J are TRBV10-2 and TRBJ2-3; D possibly corresponds to TRBD1 (5 bases). V was shortened by 7 bases and J by 2 bases, with 10 bases between the two germline ends. The CDR3 totals 13 residues. From germline, CDR1 is WSHSY and CDR2 SAAADI. Here the CDR3 reads CASKGSPTDTQYF. The CDR3 DNA sequence: TGCGCCAGCAAGGGGTCCCCCACAGATACGCAGTATTTT.

In its sample, this clonotype was seen a few times. The CDR3 reads CASSPRHGQGRTSGANVLTF. The CDR3 region has the DNA TGTGCCAGCAGCCCACGCCATGGACAGGGGCGAACCTCTGGGGCCAACGTCCTGACTTTC. V and J are TRBV11-2 and TRBJ2-6, with 9 bases identical to TRBD1. CDR1 and CDR2 (germline): SGHAT, FQNNGV. The CDR3 totals 20 residues. V trimming: 5 bases; J trimming: 0 bases; junction bases outside the gene matches: 14. Full variable domain (rest looked up from reference TRBV11-2 and TRBJ2-6): EAGVAQSPRYKIIEKRQSVAFWCNPISGHATLYWYQQILGQGPKLLIQFQNNGVVDDSQLPKDRFSAERLKGVDSTLKIQPAKLEDSAVYLCASSPRHGQGRTSGANVLTFGAGSRLTVL.

The V call is TRBV12-3 or TRBV12-4, the J call TRBJ1-3, with D tentatively TRBD1 (5 bases). The CDR3 length is 16 residues. Deletions cut 6 bases from V and 0 bases from J, with 15 bases between. CDR3 nucleotides: TGTGCCAGCAGCACCTCGGACATTAACTCTGGAAACACCATATATTTT. It specifies CASSTSDINSGNTIYF.

The V and J genes are TRBV6-5 and TRBJ2-5, with D perhaps TRBD2 (5 bases). The CDR3 covers 17 residues. The ends were cut back, 0 bases at V and 4 bases at J, with 18 bases in the middle. From germline, CDR1 is MNHEY and CDR2 SVGAGI. For the CDR3, the DNA is TGTGCCAGCAGTTACTCGTGGGAAGCGGTGATAGGAGAGACCCAGTACTTC. Translated: CASSYSWEAVIGETQYF.

The chain recombines TRBV10-3 with TRBJ2-3; the D gene is possibly TRBD2 (5 bases). The V gene's germline CDR1 is ENHRY and CDR2 SYGVKD. Trimming took 4 bases from V and 6 from J, leaving 5 bases between them. CDR3 length: 11 amino acids. In nucleotides, the CDR3 is TGTGCCATCAGTGGGAGGGATACGCAGTATTTT. Its protein product is CAISGRDTQYF.

This clonotype was detected a few times. This chain links TRBV5-1 with TRBJ2-1; maybe TRBD2 (6 bases). Germline-derived CDR1 and CDR2 are SGHRS and YFSETQ. The CDR3 length is 16 residues. V was cut by 0 bases and J by 2 bases, with 12 bases left in between. The CDR3 region is CASSLEFGRPYNEQFF. The DNA for the CDR3 is TGCGCCAGCAGCTTGGAGTTCGGGAGACCCTACAATGAGCAGTTCTTC.

The chain couples TRBV25-1 to TRBJ2-3; 7 nucleotides match TRBD2. V gave up 2 bases and J gave up 4 bases; unmatched junction bases: 6. CDR3 length: 15 amino acids. CDR1 and CDR2 from the germline V gene are MGHDK and SYGVNS. In DNA form, the CDR3 reads TGTGCCAGCAGTGAAGCGGGGAGGGGCCCAGATACGCAGTATTTT. Amino acid sequence: CASSEAGRGPDTQYF. Variable domain in full (rest from reference TRBV25-1 and TRBJ2-3): EADIYQTPRYLVIGTGKKITLECSQTMGHDKMYWYQQDPGMELHLIHYSYGVNSTEKGDLSSESTVSRIRTEHFPLTLESARPSHTSQYLCASSEAGRGPDTQYFGPGTRLTVL.

This clonotype showed up many times. The J gene is TRBJ2-7, the V gene TRBV5-4; no definite D call. The CDR3 runs 13 residues. Trimming left V 2 bases short and J 6 bases short, with 12 bases between. The germline V gene encodes CDR1 SGHNT and CDR2 YYREEE (reference sequence). CDR3 sequence: CASSFRPASEQYF. As DNA, the CDR3 is TGTGCCAGCAGCTTTCGACCAGCTAGCGAGCAGTACTTC.

The table lists this clonotype with a few counts. The chain employs TRBV7-8 and TRBJ2-1; 9 nucleotides align to TRBD2. The ends lost 1 base at V and 8 bases at J; junction bases unmatched: 6. The CDR3 sequence is 15 residues long. Germline V gives CDR1 SGHVS, CDR2 FQNEAQ. CDR3 amino acids: CASSLVRGGRYEQFF. CDR3 DNA sequence: TGTGCCAGCAGCTTAGTGCGGGGGGGCCGCTATGAGCAGTTCTTC. Supplemented by reference TRBV7-8 and TRBJ2-1, the full variable domain reads GAGVSQSPRYKVAKRGQDVALRCDPISGHVSLFWYQQALGQGPEFLTYFQNEAQLDKSGLPSDRFFAERPEGSVSTLKIQRTQQEDSAVYLCASSLVRGGRYEQFFGPGTRLTVL.

This clonotype came up a few times. The chain carries TRBV5-1 and TRBJ1-1, with TRBD1 matching 7 bases. In germline, CDR1 is SGHRS, CDR2 YFSETQ. V lost 4 bases, J lost 8 bases, and 14 bases stayed unmatched. This CDR3 is 15 amino acids long. The CDR3 region is CASSPPLTGHPEAFF. CDR3 nucleotide sequence: TGCGCCAGCAGCCCCCCTTTGACAGGGCACCCCGAAGCTTTCTTT.

This clonotype has just a few counts. The J gene is TRBJ2-1, the V gene TRBV6-1; TRBD1 matches 9 bases. J gave up 5 bases and V 8 bases, and 4 bases lay outside the gene matches. The CDR3 has 13 amino acids. Germline V lookup: CDR1 MNHNS, CDR2 SASEGT. The CDR3 nucleotides read TGTGCCAGCCGGGACAGGGCAGACAATGAGCAGTTCTTC. It codes for CASRDRADNEQFF.

This clonotype was picked up a small number of times. As DNA, the CDR3 is TGTGCCAGCTCTCCCCATCTAGCGGGAGGCGTGAACGAGCAGTACTTC. This translates into CASSPHLAGGVNEQYF. The chain links TRBV6-2 or TRBV6-3 to TRBJ2-7, with TRBD2 matching 11 bases. After removal of 8 bases from V and 5 bases from J, the junction contained 14 bases not matched to a gene. Germline loops: CDR1 MNHEY, CDR2 SVGEGT. The CDR3 sequence is 16 residues long.

The chain uses TRBV20-1 and TRBJ2-3; a weak D match, TRBD2 (7 bases). This CDR3 has 14 amino acids. Per germline, CDR1 DFQATT and CDR2 SNEGSKA (reference sequence). V lost 2 bases to trimming and J lost 0 bases, with 9 bases between them. In DNA form, the CDR3 reads TGCAGTGCTAGATGGGGGGGCAGCACAGATACGCAGTATTTT. It codes for CSARWGGSTDTQYF.

This clonotype was detected only a few times. V usage is TRBV2 and J usage is TRBJ2-2; perhaps TRBD2 as D (5 bases). CDR1 is SNHLY, CDR2 FYNNEI, per germline. V lost 4 bases to trimming and J lost 7 bases, with 10 bases between them. The CDR3 is made up of 13 amino acids. In DNA, the CDR3 is TGTGCCAGCAGTGTAGCGAGAGACGGGGAGCTGTTTTTT. It specifies CASSVARDGELFF.

About this clonotype: A much larger clone lies one base from this, so it may be a read error. The gene calls are TRBV7-2 and TRBJ2-1; 9 bases line up with TRBD1. There are 16 residues in the CDR3. Per germline, CDR1 SGHTA and CDR2 FQGNSA. The CDR3 spells CASSLGWGTGYNERFF. CDR3 nucleotides: TGTGCCAGCAGCTTAGGCTGGGGGACAGGGTACAATGAGCGGTTCTTC.

This clonotype appeared a few times. The rearrangement uses TRBV6-5 and TRBJ2-1, with 9 bases aligning to TRBD2. The V and J ends lost 6 bases and 8 bases, in that order; junction bases with no gene match: 11. The CDR3 spans 15 residues. Germline lookup yields CDR1 MNHEY and CDR2 SVGAGI. The CDR3 here is CASRGRGGRLHEQFF. CDR3 DNA sequence: TGTGCCAGCAGGGGGCGGGGGGGCCGGTTGCATGAGCAGTTCTTC.

The CDR3 DNA sequence: TGTGCCAGCCTTTCTCTTCAGGGGGCGAACACCGGGGAGCTGTTTTTT. It specifies CASLSLQGANTGELFF. The genes are TRBV6-1 and TRBJ2-2, with 7 positions matching TRBD1. This CDR3 is built from 16 residues. The germline gives CDR1 MNHNS, CDR2 SASEGT. V lost 8 bases to trimming and J lost 0 bases; unmatched junction nucleotides: 9.

V usage is TRBV18 and J usage is TRBJ2-1; D call uncertain. The V gene's germline CDR1 is KGHSH and CDR2 LQKENI. This CDR3 has 15 amino acids. The V end lost 5 bases, the J end lost 4 bases, and 15 bases lay between the germline ends. CDR3 DNA: TGTGCCAGCTCAATAATAGGCACAGCTTACAATGAGCAGTTCTTC. Its protein product is CASSIIGTAYNEQFF. Supplemented by reference TRBV18 and TRBJ2-1, the full variable domain reads NAGVMQNPRHLVRRRGQEARLRCSPMKGHSHVYWYRQLPEEGLKFMVYLQKENIIDESGMPKERFSAEFPKEGPSILRIQQVVRGDSAAYFCASSIIGTAYNEQFFGPGTRLTVL.